This is a list of T cell receptor beta chains from one sample in a study of technical replicates of blood from a handful of donors. The data were produced by immunoSEQ multiplex PCR, yet TCRdb's version contains in-frame clones alone and is incomplete. The table lists tens of thousands of clones, roughly 86% of them singletons. The specimen sequenced was PBMCs. The receptors originated from a human donor in good health. Some clones in this sample may be carry-over from other donors' samples. Each CDR3 is given with its conserved first and last residue. Each record gives: clone size, J gene, V gene, D gene, CDR3 DNA, CDR3 protein. The D gene is left open where the match is weak. Expanded clones get a size class; other rows say once, few or many, or leave the size out.

size: -; J: TRBJ1-1; V: TRBV6-6; D: -; DNA: TGTGCCAGCAGTTACTTGGGGGCCGGGGCGAACACTGAAGCTTTCTTT; CDR3: CASSYLGAGANTEAFF
size: -; J: TRBJ2-7; V: TRBV27; D: TRBD2; DNA: TGTGCCAGCAGTTTACGGCTAGCGGCCTACGAGCAGTACTTC; CDR3: CASSLRLAAYEQYF
size: -; J: TRBJ1-1; V: TRBV5-1; D: TRBD1; DNA: TGCGCCAGCAGCGGGGGGAAGAATAGGGGGCCCACTGAAGCTTTCTTT; CDR3: CASSGGKNRGPTEAFF
size: -; J: TRBJ2-2; V: TRBV5-1; D: -; DNA: TGCGCCAGCAGCGGGGCGGGGGCGGAACTAGGGTTGGGAATGTTTTTT; CDR3: CASSGAGAELGLGMFF
size: -; J: TRBJ2-3; V: TRBV19; D: -; DNA: TGTGCCAGTCGAGGGCGCACAGATACGCAGTATTTT; CDR3: CASRGRTDTQYF
size: -; J: TRBJ2-5; V: TRBV4-3; D: -; DNA: TGCGCCAGCAGCCAAGATGGCGAGGGGAGGGAGACCCAGTACTTC; CDR3: CASSQDGEGRETQYF
size: -; J: TRBJ1-1; V: TRBV7-9; D: -; DNA: TGTGCCAGCAGCCCGCAGGGCCGGGACACTGAAGCTTTCTTT; CDR3: CASSPQGRDTEAFF
size: -; J: TRBJ2-7; V: TRBV30; D: -; DNA: TGTGCCTGGAAACTAGTCTCCGACGAGCAGTACTTC; CDR3: CAWKLVSDEQYF
size: -; J: TRBJ2-1; V: TRBV6-6; D: -; DNA: TGTGCCAGCAGCCCGGGACTCTACAATGAGCAGTTCTTC; CDR3: CASSPGLYNEQFF
size: -; J: TRBJ1-3; V: TRBV6-5; D: -; DNA: TGTGCCAGCAGTTTATCCGACACCTACTCTGGAAACACCATATATTTT; CDR3: CASSLSDTYSGNTIYF
size: -; J: TRBJ2-7; V: TRBV5-1; D: -; DNA: TGCGCCAGCAGCTTGGGCCCGGTGTCCTACGAGCAGTACTTC; CDR3: CASSLGPVSYEQYF
size: -; J: TRBJ2-1; V: TRBV18; D: TRBD2; DNA: TGTGCCAGCTCACCCCCGACTAGCGGGAGAACCGATGAGCAGTTCTTC; CDR3: CASSPPTSGRTDEQFF
size: -; J: TRBJ1-4; V: TRBV7-2; D: -; DNA: TGTGCCAGCAGCACCAGACAGAAGAATGAAAAACTGTTTTTT; CDR3: CASSTRQKNEKLFF
size: -; J: TRBJ2-1; V: TRBV2; D: TRBD2; DNA: TGTGCCAGCAGTCGAACCGGACTAGCAGGGAATGAGCAGTTCTTC; CDR3: CASSRTGLAGNEQFF
size: -; J: TRBJ2-3; V: TRBV11-2; D: -; DNA: TGTGCCAGCAGCCCAGGGACATGGACAGATACGCAGTATTTT; CDR3: CASSPGTWTDTQYF
size: once; J: TRBJ2-1; V: TRBV27; D: -; DNA: TGTGCCAGCAGTCGTACAGGGTCTGGGGAGCAGTTCTTC; CDR3: CASSRTGSGEQFF
size: -; J: TRBJ1-6; V: TRBV6-5; D: -; DNA: TGTGCCAGCAGATTGACGACCGGGAATAATTCACCCCTCCACTTT; CDR3: CASRLTTGNNSPLHF
size: -; J: TRBJ2-1; V: TRBV18; D: -; DNA: TGTGCCAGCTCACCCAGGAGGAGCTCCTACAATGAGCAGTTCTTC; CDR3: CASSPRRSSYNEQFF
size: -; J: TRBJ1-1; V: TRBV21-1; D: -; DNA: TGTGCCAGCAGCAACTGGAACACTGAAGCTTTCTTT; CDR3: CASSNWNTEAFF
size: -; J: TRBJ2-1; V: TRBV4-3; D: -; DNA: TGCGCCAGCAGCCAGTCTCGGGGTGGTGAGCAGTTCTTC; CDR3: CASSQSRGGEQFF
size: -; J: TRBJ2-5; V: TRBV7-2; D: -; DNA: TGTGCCAGCAGCCCCACGGAGTTTTCCGAAGATGGTGTCCAAGAGACCCAGTACTTC; CDR3: CASSPTEFSEDGVQETQYF
size: -; J: TRBJ1-2; V: TRBV7-2; D: TRBD1; DNA: TGTGCCAGCAGCGCCCCCATGACAGGGGGCTATGGCTACACCTTC; CDR3: CASSAPMTGGYGYTF
size: -; J: TRBJ2-1; V: TRBV7-2; D: -; DNA: TGTGCCAGCAGCCCCTACCTGTACAATGAGCAGTTCTTC; CDR3: CASSPYLYNEQFF
size: -; J: TRBJ2-2; V: TRBV4-2; D: TRBD2; DNA: TGTGCCAGCAGCCAAACTAGCGGGAGGGCCGAGGGCGGGGAGCTGTTTTTT; CDR3: CASSQTSGRAEGGELFF
size: -; J: TRBJ1-5; V: TRBV5-6; D: -; DNA: TGTGCCAGCAGCTTGTACGGACAACCGAATCAGCCCCAGCATTTT; CDR3: CASSLYGQPNQPQHF
size: -; J: TRBJ2-7; V: TRBV27; D: TRBD1; DNA: TGTGCCAGCAGTCGTTCCGGGACAGGGGGCTACGAGCAGTACTTC; CDR3: CASSRSGTGGYEQYF
size: -; J: TRBJ2-7; V: TRBV5-1; D: TRBD1; DNA: TGCGCCAGCAGCTTGCAGGGGGCGCTTCTCGAGCAGTACTTC; CDR3: CASSLQGALLEQYF
size: -; J: TRBJ1-6; V: TRBV6-1; D: -; DNA: TGTGCCAGCAGTGTTTCGGGACAATATAATTCACCCCTCCACTTT; CDR3: CASSVSGQYNSPLHF
size: few; J: TRBJ1-1; V: TRBV2; D: -; DNA: TGTGCCAGCAGTCTACTACAGGGATCCTCTGAAGCTTTCTTT; CDR3: CASSLLQGSSEAFF
size: -; J: TRBJ2-7; V: TRBV27; D: TRBD2; DNA: TGTGCCAGCAGACGGAGTAAGGGACTAGCGGGGGGTACCTCCTACGAGCAGTACTTC; CDR3: CASRRSKGLAGGTSYEQYF
size: -; J: TRBJ1-1; V: TRBV7-9; D: TRBD1; DNA: TGTGCCAGCAGCCGGACAGGGGGCTGGACTGAAGCTTTCTTT; CDR3: CASSRTGGWTEAFF
size: -; J: TRBJ1-1; V: TRBV10-2; D: -; DNA: TGCGCCAGCAGGGGACTACGGGGGACTGAAGCTTTCTTT; CDR3: CASRGLRGTEAFF
size: -; J: TRBJ2-3; V: TRBV5-1; D: TRBD1; DNA: TGCGCCAGCAGTCCCGCAGCCATCGGGACAGGCACAGATACGCAGTATTTT; CDR3: CASSPAAIGTGTDTQYF
size: -; J: TRBJ1-2; V: TRBV6-5; D: TRBD1; DNA: TGTGCCAGCAGTTACGCTGACAGGGCTGGTGGCTACACCTTC; CDR3: CASSYADRAGGYTF
size: -; J: TRBJ2-1; V: TRBV30; D: -; DNA: TGTGCCTGGTCCTCGGGCAATGAGCAGTTCTTC; CDR3: CAWSSGNEQFF
size: -; J: TRBJ1-1; V: TRBV9; D: -; DNA: TGTGCCAGCAGCGTAAGTCAGGAGGACACTGAAGCTTTCTTT; CDR3: CASSVSQEDTEAFF
size: -; J: TRBJ2-5; V: TRBV9; D: TRBD2; DNA: TGTGCCAGCAGCACCGGACTAGCGGAGGAGACCCAGTACTTC; CDR3: CASSTGLAEETQYF
size: -; J: TRBJ2-2; V: TRBV10-3; D: TRBD2; DNA: TGTGCCATCAGTGAGTCGGCAGCGGGAGGTGTGAACACCGGGGAGCTGTTTTTT; CDR3: CAISESAAGGVNTGELFF
size: -; J: TRBJ2-7; V: TRBV4-3; D: TRBD2; DNA: TGCGCCAGCAGCCAAGGGACTAGCGGGAGGTGGAACGAGCAGTACTTC; CDR3: CASSQGTSGRWNEQYF
size: -; J: TRBJ1-2; V: TRBV7-8; D: TRBD1; DNA: TGTGCCAGCAGCTTAGTGCGGACAGGGGGCACCTATGGCTACACCTTC; CDR3: CASSLVRTGGTYGYTF
size: -; J: TRBJ2-1; V: TRBV4-3; D: -; DNA: TGCGCCAGCAGCCAAGAAGGAACGGGAGCCTACAATGAGCAGTTCTTC; CDR3: CASSQEGTGAYNEQFF
size: -; J: TRBJ1-5; V: TRBV4-1; D: TRBD1; DNA: TGCGCCAGCAGCCAATCCGGGACAGGCAATCAGCCCCAGCATTTT; CDR3: CASSQSGTGNQPQHF
size: -; J: TRBJ1-2; V: TRBV7-6; D: TRBD1; DNA: TGTGCCAGCAGCTACGGACAGGGGGGCTATGGCTACACCTTC; CDR3: CASSYGQGGYGYTF
size: -; J: TRBJ2-2; V: TRBV7-2; D: -; DNA: TGTGCCAGCAGCGTCTACGGGGGGGAGCTGTTTTTT; CDR3: CASSVYGGELFF
size: few; J: TRBJ1-5; V: TRBV5-6; D: TRBD1; DNA: TGTGCCAGCAGCCAACAGGGGGGTAACAATCAGCCCCAGCATTTT; CDR3: CASSQQGGNNQPQHF
size: few; J: TRBJ1-2; V: TRBV9; D: -; DNA: TGTGCCAGCAGCGTAGTTCCAGGGTCGGATGGCTACACCTTC; CDR3: CASSVVPGSDGYTF
size: -; J: TRBJ2-1; V: TRBV11-2; D: TRBD2; DNA: TGTGCCAGCAGCGACGGGACTAGCGGTTACTCCTACAATGAGCAGTTCTTC; CDR3: CASSDGTSGYSYNEQFF
size: -; J: TRBJ1-5; V: TRBV19; D: -; DNA: TGTGCCAGTATGGATGGAGGGAACGGCAATCAGCCCCAGCATTTT; CDR3: CASMDGGNGNQPQHF
size: -; J: TRBJ2-1; V: TRBV15; D: TRBD2; DNA: TGTGCCACCAGCAGAGCACCGGGACTAGCGGGGGGTAGCTCCTACAATGAGCAGTTCTTC; CDR3: CATSRAPGLAGGSSYNEQFF
size: -; J: TRBJ2-1; V: TRBV6-4; D: TRBD1; DNA: TGTGCCAGCAGTGATTACGGACAGGGTGAGGGTGAGCAGTTCTTC; CDR3: CASSDYGQGEGEQFF
size: -; J: TRBJ2-1; V: TRBV4-2; D: TRBD2; DNA: TGTGCCAGCAGCCAAATAAAGACTAGCGGGGATCAGATCAATGAGCAGTTCTTC; CDR3: CASSQIKTSGDQINEQFF